This paragraph reports one T cell receptor beta chain. This entry belongs to a study of blood T cell repertoires in COVID-19. Study overall: Sites across the United States, Italy and Spain contributed samples from acute and convalescent COVID-19. T cells, B-cell-depleted T cells, or PBMCs supplied cDNA or gDNA.

In germline, CDR1 is MDHEN, CDR2 SYDVKM. V lost 5 bases and J lost 8, with 12 bases in between. This CDR3 region has 12 residues. As handled by the study authors: Reference gene primer amplification in the assay estimated nucleated cell counts. The table came from immunoSEQ multiplex PCR; TCRdb's copy has only in-frame clones and leaves some out. V, J and clone size reflect that table, while D and trimming were determined from the DNA. This sample yields about 210,000 clones, of which about four fifths are seen a single time; about 8.9% belongs to the top ten. The V call is TRBV28, the J call TRBJ1-2, with a tentative D call TRBD1 (6 bases). Material for sequencing was peripheral blood. The TCR originated in a woman in her fifties or sixties with acute or convalescent COVID-19. CDR3 in DNA: TGTGCCAGCAGTACAGGGAACAGGGGCTACACCTTC. Encoded protein: CASSTGNRGYTF.